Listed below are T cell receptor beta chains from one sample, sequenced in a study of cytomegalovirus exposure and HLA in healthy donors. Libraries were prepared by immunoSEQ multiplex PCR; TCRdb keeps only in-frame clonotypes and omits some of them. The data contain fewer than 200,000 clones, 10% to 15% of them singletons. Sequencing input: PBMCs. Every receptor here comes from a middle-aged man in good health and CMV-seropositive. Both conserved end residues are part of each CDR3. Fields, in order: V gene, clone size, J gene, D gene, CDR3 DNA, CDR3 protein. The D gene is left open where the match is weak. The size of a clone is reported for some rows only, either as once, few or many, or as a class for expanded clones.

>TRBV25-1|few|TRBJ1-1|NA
TGTGCCTCCCAGGGGTTCAATGAAGCTTTCTTT
CASQGFNEAFF
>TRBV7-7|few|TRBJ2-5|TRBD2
TGTGCTAGCAGTGCCAATGCGGGGGGAGAGACCCAGTACTTC
CASSANAGGETQYF
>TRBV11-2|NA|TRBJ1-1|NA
TGTGCCAGCAGCCCCTCCAACGGTATGAACACTGAAGCTTTCTTT
CASSPSNGMNTEAFF
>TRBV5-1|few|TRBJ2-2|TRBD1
TGCGCCAGCAGCTATGGACAGGGTTCAGCCGGGGAGCTGTTTTTT
CASSYGQGSAGELFF
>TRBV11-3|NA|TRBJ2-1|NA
TGTGCCAGCAGCTTATCCCTTAGTGATGAGCAGTTCTTC
CASSLSLSDEQFF
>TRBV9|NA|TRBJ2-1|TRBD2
TGTGCCAGCAGCGTAGGGGCTAGCGGGGGGCAGTACAATGAGCAGTTCTTC
CASSVGASGGQYNEQFF
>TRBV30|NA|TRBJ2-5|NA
TGTGCCTGGACCCTCTCTCGGGGTGGGGAGACCCAGTACTTC
CAWTLSRGGETQYF
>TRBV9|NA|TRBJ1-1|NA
TGTGCCAGCAGCGTAGCTACGAACACTGAAGCTTTCTTT
CASSVATNTEAFF
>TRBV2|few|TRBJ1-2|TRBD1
TGTGCCAGCAGTCCCAGGGGGCTGGTCTATGGCTACACCTTC
CASSPRGLVYGYTF
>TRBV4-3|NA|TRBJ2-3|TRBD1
TGCGCCAGCAGCCAGGACCTGGACAGGGGGCGTAGAGATACGCAGTATTTT
CASSQDLDRGRRDTQYF
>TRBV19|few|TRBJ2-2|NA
TGTGCCAGTAGACAGGGTTGGGACACCGGGGAGCTGTTTTTT
CASRQGWDTGELFF
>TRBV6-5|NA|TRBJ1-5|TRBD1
TGTGCCAGCAGTTTTCGCGCCGGGACAGGGAATCAGCCCCAGCATTTT
CASSFRAGTGNQPQHF
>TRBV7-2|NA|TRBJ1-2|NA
TGTGCCAGCAGCCAGTCGCGGGACTATGGCTACACCTTC
CASSQSRDYGYTF
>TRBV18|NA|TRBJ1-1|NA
TGTGCCAGCTCCCTTAAAACTGAAGCTTTCTTT
CASSLKTEAFF
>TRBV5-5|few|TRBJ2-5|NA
TGTGCCAGCAGCCGCCTCGGGGAGACCCAGTACTTC
CASSRLGETQYF
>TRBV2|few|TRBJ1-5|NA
TGTGCCAGCAGTGGGGGGCACTCGGGCACGGTGAATCAGCCCCAGCATTTT
CASSGGHSGTVNQPQHF
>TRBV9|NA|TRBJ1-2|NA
TGTGCCAGCAGCCCACAAGGGGCCACGGACTATGGCTACACCTTC
CASSPQGATDYGYTF
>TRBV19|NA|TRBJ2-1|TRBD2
TGTGCCAGTAGGGATGGACTAGCAGACAATGAGCAGTTCTTC
CASRDGLADNEQFF
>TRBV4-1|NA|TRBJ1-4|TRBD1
TGCGCCAGCAGCCACTCTGACCGGACAGGGCAAATTAATGAAAAACTGTTTTTT
CASSHSDRTGQINEKLFF
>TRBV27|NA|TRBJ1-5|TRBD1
TGTGCCAGCAGCAGACAGGGGTGGGGCAATCAGCCCCAGCATTTT
CASSRQGWGNQPQHF
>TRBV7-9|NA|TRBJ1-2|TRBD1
TGTGCCAGCAGCTCGGCGGTACAGGGGGTTGGCGGCTACACCTTC
CASSSAVQGVGGYTF
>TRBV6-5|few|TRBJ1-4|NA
TGTGCCAGCAGTTCCCTCAGGGCAGCAACTAATGAAAAACTGTTTTTT
CASSSLRAATNEKLFF
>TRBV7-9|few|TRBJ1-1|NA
TGTGCCAGCAGCGCCCAAGGGGGCACTGAAGCTTTCTTT
CASSAQGGTEAFF
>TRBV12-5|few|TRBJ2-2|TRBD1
TGTGCTAGCGAGACAGGGGAAGACACCGGGGAGCTGTTTTTT
CASETGEDTGELFF
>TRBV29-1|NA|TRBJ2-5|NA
TGCAGCGTTGAAGATCTGAACAGGGAAGAGACCCAGTACTTC
CSVEDLNREETQYF
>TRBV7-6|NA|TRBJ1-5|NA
TGTGCCAGCAGCCCCGGGGTGGGCGGCAATCAGCCCCAGCATTTT
CASSPGVGGNQPQHF
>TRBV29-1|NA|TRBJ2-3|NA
TGCAGCGTCGTGATACCAGGGAATACGCAGTATTTT
CSVVIPGNTQYF
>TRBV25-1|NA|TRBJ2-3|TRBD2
TGTGCCAGCAGTGCCGCTAGCGGGGGGCACACAGATACGCAGTATTTT
CASSAASGGHTDTQYF
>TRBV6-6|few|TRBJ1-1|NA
TGTGCCAGTAGGGAGGGAAACACTGAAGCTTTCTTT
CASREGNTEAFF
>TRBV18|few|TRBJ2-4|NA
TGTGCCAGCTCACAGGGGGCCAAAAACATTCAGTACTTC
CASSQGAKNIQYF
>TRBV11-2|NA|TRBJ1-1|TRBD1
TGTGCCAGCAGCTTAGATAGGGGGCACACTGAAGCTTTCTTT
CASSLDRGHTEAFF
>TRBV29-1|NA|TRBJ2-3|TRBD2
TGCAGCGTTGTGGCTAGCGGGGTTAGCACAGATACGCAGTATTTT
CSVVASGVSTDTQYF
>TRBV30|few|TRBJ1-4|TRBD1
TGTGCCTGGAGGAAGACAGGGTTTAATGAAAAACTGTTTTTT
CAWRKTGFNEKLFF
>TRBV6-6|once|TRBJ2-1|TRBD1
TGTGCCACTTTCCCGGGACAGGGGTACAATGAGCAGTTCTTC
CATFPGQGYNEQFF
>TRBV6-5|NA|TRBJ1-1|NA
TGTGCCAGCAGCCCAGGTGTTCCTGAAGCTTTCTTT
CASSPGVPEAFF
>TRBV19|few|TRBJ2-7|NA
TGTGCCAGTAGTCCCACGGACTCGGCCTACGAGCAGTACTTC
CASSPTDSAYEQYF
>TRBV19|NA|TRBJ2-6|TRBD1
TGTGCCAGTAGTACCCGACAGGGAGCCTCCTCTGGGGCCAACGTCCTGACTTTC
CASSTRQGASSGANVLTF